A selection of T cell receptor beta chains follows, all from one sample in a study of identical twins. TCRdb passed the 5' RACE reads through MiXCR, listing each CDR3 protein once. The table lists hundreds of thousands of distinct CDR3 sequences, about 18% of them singletons. The sample was also reused in another study, on T cells expressing NK-cell markers.

Sequencing was done on a sample of PBMCs. The receptors come from a young woman in good health. The CDR3 runs from the conserved cysteine through the conserved F or W. A D gene is named only where the DNA matches it firmly. Clone size is stated in some rows and not others, as once, few, many or a class when expanded.

clone_size,d_call,cdr3_length,v_call,j_call,cdr3_aa,cdr3_nt
-,-,12,TRBV29-1,TRBJ2-3,CSVEDRSDTQYF,TGCAGCGTTGAAGATCGATCAGATACGCAGTATTTT
-,TRBD2,16,TRBV20-1,TRBJ2-7,CSARGLLAGELYEQYF,TGCAGTGCTAGGGGCCTACTAGCGGGGGAACTGTACGAGCAGTACTTC
once,-,12,TRBV11-2,TRBJ2-7,CASSFLSTEQYF,TGTGCCAGCAGCTTTTTGTCAACCGAGCAGTACTTC
-,TRBD1,15,TRBV7-2,TRBJ2-5,CASSPQTGQQETQYF,TGTGCCAGCAGCCCCCAGACGGGACAGCAAGAGACCCAGTACTTC
-,-,15,TRBV4-3,TRBJ2-5,CASSQDFELRETQYF,TGCGCCAGCAGCCAAGATTTTGAACTAAGAGAGACCCAGTACTTC
few,-,11,TRBV20-1,TRBJ1-1,CSARWRQEAFF,TGCAGTGCTAGATGGCGGCAAGAAGCTTTCTTT
-,-,13,TRBV7-2,TRBJ2-1,CASTPRSGNEQFF,TGTGCCAGCACCCCTCGCAGCGGCAATGAGCAGTTCTTC
many,-,13,TRBV12-3/TRBV12-4,TRBJ2-2,CASNPGLLGELFF,TGTGCCAGCAATCCAGGGTTATTGGGGGAGCTGTTTTTT
-,-,14,TRBV9,TRBJ2-7,CASSPRSGSGEQYF,TGTGCCAGCAGCCCCCGTTCAGGGTCGGGCGAGCAGTACTTC
many,TRBD1,16,TRBV20-1,TRBJ2-3,CSARAGGDVSTDTQYF,TGCAGTGCTAGGGCAGGGGGAGATGTAAGCACAGATACGCAGTATTTT
-,-,15,TRBV15,TRBJ1-4,CATSSGTSTNEKLFF,TGTGCCACCAGCAGCGGGACCTCAACTAATGAAAAACTGTTTTTT
few,-,12,TRBV12-3/TRBV12-4,TRBJ1-1,CASSPDSLEAFF,TGTGCCAGCAGCCCGGACAGCCTTGAAGCTTTCTTT
-,-,12,TRBV12-3/TRBV12-4,TRBJ2-7,CASSYLPYEQYF,TGTGCCAGCTCCTACTTACCCTACGAGCAGTACTTC
-,-,15,TRBV5-1,TRBJ2-6,CASSLFLSGANVLTF,TGCGCCAGCAGCTTGTTTCTAAGCGGGGCCAACGTCCTGACTTTC
-,TRBD1,15,TRBV5-1,TRBJ1-2,CASSWNRGSNYGYTF,TGCGCCAGCAGCTGGAACAGGGGGTCTAACTATGGCTACACCTTC
-,-,13,TRBV10-3,TRBJ1-1,CAIRVRDKTEAFF,TGTGCCATCAGAGTCCGGGACAAAACTGAAGCTTTCTTT
few,-,17,TRBV20-1,TRBJ2-1,CCAPWADPTWSYNEQFF,TGCTGTGCCCCTTGGGCGGACCCTACATGGTCCTACAATGAGCAGTTCTTC
-,-,15,TRBV5-1,TRBJ2-1,CASSRRASERTEQFF,TGCGCCAGCAGCAGGAGGGCTAGTGAACGAACTGAGCAGTTCTTC
few,TRBD2,15,TRBV20-1,TRBJ2-1,CSANTLSGNYNEQFF,TGCAGTGCGAACACCCTAAGCGGGAACTACAATGAGCAGTTCTTC
few,-,14,TRBV2,TRBJ1-1,CASSEYLVNTEAFF,TGTGCCAGCAGTGAATACCTAGTGAACACTGAAGCTTTCTTT
-,-,17,TRBV5-1,TRBJ2-6,CASIETLSSTGANVLTF,TGCGCCAGCATCGAGACCCTATCTTCCACCGGGGCCAACGTCCTGACTTTC
-,TRBD2,14,TRBV20-1,TRBJ2-1,CSARSTGGLNEQFF,TGCAGTGCTAGATCGACGGGGGGATTGAATGAGCAGTTCTTC
-,-,15,TRBV15,TRBJ2-5,CATSRVQHRQETQYF,TGTGCCACCAGCAGAGTCCAGCACAGACAGGAGACCCAGTACTTC
-,TRBD2,18,TRBV11-2,TRBJ2-3,CASSPRVLAGGRTDTQYF,TGTGCCAGCAGCCCGCGTGTGCTAGCGGGGGGGCGGACAGATACGCAGTATTTT
few,TRBD1,14,TRBV5-8,TRBJ2-1,CASSLGTGLDEQFF,TGTGCCAGCAGCTTGGGGACAGGGCTGGATGAGCAGTTCTTC
few,-,14,TRBV9,TRBJ1-2,CASNPGGHNYGYTF,TGTGCCAGCAACCCCGGGGGGCATAACTATGGCTACACCTTC
few,-,14,TRBV7-8,TRBJ1-2,CASSLDGRGYGYTF,TGTGCCAGCAGCTTAGATGGCAGGGGCTATGGCTACACCTTC
few,-,12,TRBV10-3,TRBJ2-7,CAIARTSYEQYF,TGTGCCATCGCGAGAACCTCCTACGAGCAGTACTTC
-,-,13,TRBV2,TRBJ2-5,CASTTDRTETQYF,TGTGCCAGCACCACAGACAGGACCGAGACCCAGTACTTC
many,-,15,TRBV9,TRBJ2-5,CASSVGGGRQETQYF,TGTGCCAGCAGCGTAGGGGGCGGGCGGCAAGAGACCCAGTACTTC
-,-,15,TRBV4-1,TRBJ2-2,CASSQPWANTGELFF,TGCGCCAGCAGCCAACCTTGGGCAAACACCGGGGAGCTGTTTTTT
few,-,14,TRBV15,TRBJ1-2,CATSRPQSGYGYTF,TGTGCCACCAGCAGACCGCAGAGTGGCTATGGCTACACCTTC
-,-,16,TRBV6-5,TRBJ2-5,CASSYGSRELQETQYF,TGTGCCAGCAGTTATGGTAGCAGGGAACTCCAAGAGACCCAGTACTTC
few,-,15,TRBV25-1,TRBJ1-1,CASSGLGIRRAEAFF,TGTGCCAGCAGTGGTCTAGGGATACGGAGGGCGGAAGCTTTCTTT
-,-,15,TRBV21-1,TRBJ1-1,CASSKVGQRDTEAFF,TGTGCCAGCAGCAAAGTAGGGCAACGGGACACTGAAGCTTTCTTT
-,-,14,TRBV6-5,TRBJ2-7,CASSYPGKPYEQYF,TGTGCCAGCAGTTACCCAGGAAAGCCCTACGAGCAGTACTTC
many,TRBD1,15,TRBV12-3/TRBV12-4,TRBJ1-3,CASSATGAAGNTIYF,TGTGCCAGCAGTGCGACAGGGGCGGCTGGAAACACCATATATTTT
few,TRBD1,14,TRBV12-3/TRBV12-4,TRBJ1-1,CASRSQGAGTEAFF,TGTGCCAGCAGGTCACAGGGGGCGGGCACTGAAGCTTTCTTT
-,-,13,TRBV11-3,TRBJ2-1,CASSLGGFNEQFF,TGTGCCAGCAGCTTGGGCGGCTTCAATGAGCAGTTCTTC
few,TRBD1,18,TRBV5-1,TRBJ2-6,CASKTTGDHFSGANVLTF,TGCGCCAGCAAGACCACAGGGGACCACTTCTCTGGGGCCAACGTCCTGACTTTC
few,-,12,TRBV12-3/TRBV12-4,TRBJ2-7,CASSFRVEEQYF,TGTGCCAGCAGTTTCAGGGTGGAGGAGCAGTACTTC
few,-,14,TRBV7-2,TRBJ2-1,CASSRGADYNEQFF,TGTGCCAGCAGCCGGGGAGCGGACTACAATGAGCAGTTCTTC
few,-,14,TRBV9,TRBJ2-7,CASSVGPGPYEQYF,TGTGCCAGCAGCGTAGGGCCAGGACCGTACGAGCAGTACTTC
few,-,12,TRBV10-3,TRBJ1-6,CAISPGDSPLHF,TGTGCCATCAGTCCCGGGGACTCACCCCTCCACTTT
-,-,14,TRBV2,TRBJ2-2,CASLGQPNTGELFF,TGTGCCAGCTTGGGACAACCTAACACCGGGGAGCTGTTTTTT
-,TRBD1,15,TRBV11-2,TRBJ2-7,CASSLRQGGWYEQYF,TGTGCCAGCAGCCTCCGACAGGGCGGTTGGTACGAGCAGTACTTC
few,-,13,TRBV11-2,TRBJ2-1,CASSLDPRAEQFF,TGTGCCAGCAGCTTAGATCCTCGGGCTGAGCAGTTCTTC
-,-,17,TRBV10-3,TRBJ1-2,CAISATIQGLVENGYTF,TGTGCCATCAGTGCTACGATTCAGGGACTAGTTGAGAATGGCTACACCTTC
-,TRBD2,16,TRBV7-2,TRBJ2-3,CASSLGLAGNTDTQYF,TGTGCCAGCAGCTTGGGACTAGCGGGAAACACAGATACGCAGTATTTT
-,-,12,TRBV20-1,TRBJ1-1,CSAQGMSREAFF,TGCAGTGCTCAGGGAATGAGCCGCGAAGCTTTCTTT
few,TRBD2,13,TRBV6-1,TRBJ2-3,CASSRGRIDTQYF,TGTGCCAGCAGCCGCGGGAGAATAGATACGCAGTATTTT
-,-,15,TRBV7-9,TRBJ1-2,CASSLGQDSNYGYTF,TGTGCCAGCAGCTTAGGACAGGACAGTAACTATGGCTACACCTTC
few,TRBD2,14,TRBV20-1,TRBJ2-7,CSARRPSGSYEQYF,TGCAGTGCTAGACGACCCAGCGGGAGCTACGAGCAGTACTTC